This T cell receptor (beta chain) stems from a study of memory CD4+ T cells and cytomegalovirus serostatus. The V and J ends lost 0 bases and 2 bases respectively, with 5 bases between them. This CDR3 comprises 13 residues. The germline V gene encodes CDR1 LNHNV and CDR2 YYDKDF (reference sequence). Single viable CD3+CD4+CD8-CD45RO+ cells were sorted as the memory CD4+ T cells. After thawing, CD4+ T cells were positively selected. Study conclusions and caveats: Repertoires predicted CMV serostatus with median bootstrapped AUC of 0.95. CD4+ memory repertoires contained 67 of 164 reported CMV TCRbeta sequences.

How the authors handled the data: After removing out-of-frame reads, approximately 2.2 million distinct TCRbeta sequences remained. TCRdb keeps only in-frame clones here, not all; method: immunoSEQ multiplex PCR. That table is the source of V, J and clone size, and D and trimming were worked out from the DNA. The data hold nearly 60,000 clones, with 80% to 85% observed a single time. On this clone: Its antigen remains unknown.

The TCR was taken from an adult in good health and CMV-seronegative. The V call is TRBV15, the J call TRBJ2-7, with no clear D. Sequencing used memory CD4+ T cells from blood. Here the CDR3 DNA reads TGTGCCACCAGCAGAGAGGCCACCTACGAGCAGTACTTC. The encoded protein is CATSREATYEQYF.